This T cell receptor (beta chain) stems from a study of T cell responses to AZD1222 COVID-19 vaccine. CDR1 is LGHNA, CDR2 YNFKEQ, per germline. The V and J ends lost 0 bases and 8 bases, in that order; junction bases with no gene match: 10. CDR3 length: 16 residues. Only in-frame clones appear in the TCRdb table, and some are missing; sequencing was by immunoSEQ multiplex PCR. The table has roughly 80,000 clones, about nine tenths seen once; the top ten hold approximately 5%. The J gene is TRBJ1-3, the V gene TRBV4-2, with 7 bases aligning to TRBD1. This TCR was sampled from an adult who received the AZD1222 COVID-19 vaccine. The sequences come from peripheral blood, collected 28 days after the second AZD1222 dose. For the CDR3, the DNA is TGTGCCAGCAGCCAAGATCTCGGCAGGGGGTTGGACACCATATATTTT. Protein: CASSQDLGRGLDTIYF.